The TCR beta chain described here comes from a study of blood T cell repertoires in COVID-19. In the study overall: The United States, Italy and Spain supplied acute and convalescent COVID-19 samples.

The germline gives CDR1 SNHLY, CDR2 FYNNEI. V was shortened by 3 bases and J by 2 bases, with 13 bases between the two germline ends. CDR3 length: 15 amino acids. Some clones are missing from TCRdb's copy, which holds only in-frame ones; the method was immunoSEQ multiplex PCR. The table lists 180,000 or so clones, less than 85% of them singletons. Material: peripheral blood. The chain is built from TRBV2 and TRBJ2-5, with a weak D call TRBD2 (6 bases). The source is a man aged 45-65 years who had recovered from COVID-19. The chain's CDR3 is CASSEVSGPQETQYF. In DNA form, the CDR3 reads TGTGCCAGCAGTGAGGTTAGCGGACCACAAGAGACCCAGTACTTC.